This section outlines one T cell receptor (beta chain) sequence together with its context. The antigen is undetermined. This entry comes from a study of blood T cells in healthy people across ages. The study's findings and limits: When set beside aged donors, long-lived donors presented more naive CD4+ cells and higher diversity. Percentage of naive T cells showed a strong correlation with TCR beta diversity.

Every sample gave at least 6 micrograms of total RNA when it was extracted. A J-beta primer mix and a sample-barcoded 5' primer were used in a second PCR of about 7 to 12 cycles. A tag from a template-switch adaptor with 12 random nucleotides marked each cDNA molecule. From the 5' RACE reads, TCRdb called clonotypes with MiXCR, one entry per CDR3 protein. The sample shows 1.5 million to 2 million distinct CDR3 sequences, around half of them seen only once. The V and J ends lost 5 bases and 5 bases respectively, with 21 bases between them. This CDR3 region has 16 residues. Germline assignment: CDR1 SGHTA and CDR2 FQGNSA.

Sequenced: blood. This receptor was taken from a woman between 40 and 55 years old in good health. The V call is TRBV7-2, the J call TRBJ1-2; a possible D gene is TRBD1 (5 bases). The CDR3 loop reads CASSPSTGTPIYGYTF. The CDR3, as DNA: TGTGCCAGCAGCCCCTCAACCGGGACGCCGATATATGGCTACACCTTC.